The 29 T cell receptor beta chains presented below share a single source sample, sequenced in a study of T cell responses to AZD1222 COVID-19 vaccine. The protocol was immunoSEQ multiplex PCR, while the TCRdb copy is restricted to in-frame clones and leaves out a portion. This sample has about 140,000 clones, with about 89% found just once. The input for sequencing was peripheral blood, taken 28 days after the second dose of the MenACWY control vaccine. These receptors originate from an adult who received the MenACWY meningococcal vaccine as a control.

This clone showed up just a few times. The V gene is TRBV6-5, the J gene TRBJ1-4; 10 positions match TRBD1. Trimming took 2 bases from V and 4 from J; bases not matched to a gene: 1. Germline loops: CDR1 MNHEY, CDR2 SVGAGI. The CDR3 is 15 residues long. The CDR3 spells CASSYRTGGNEKLFF. CDR3 DNA: TGTGCCAGCAGTTACAGGACAGGGGGTAATGAAAAACTGTTTTTT.

This clone was detected only once. The rearrangement links TRBV24-1 to TRBJ2-7; 10 bases are a match to TRBD2. The CDR3 loop spans 16 amino acids. Per the germline V gene, CDR1 is KGHDR and CDR2 is SFDVKD. The ends lost 1 base at V and 2 bases at J; junction bases unmatched: 4. This CDR3 reads CATSDLASGGTYEQYF. The CDR3 nucleotides are TGTGCCACCAGTGATTTAGCTAGCGGGGGCACCTACGAGCAGTACTTC.

This chain's CDR3 is CASSLPRGIYGYTF. DNA of the CDR3: TGTGCCAGCAGTTTACCGAGGGGCATCTATGGCTACACCTTC. The J gene is TRBJ1-2, the V gene TRBV6-2 or TRBV6-3; maybe TRBD1 (5 bases). Germline CDR1 is MNHEY and CDR2 is SVGEGT. CDR3 length equals 14 residues. V was clipped by 4 bases and J by 4 bases, with 13 bases between them.

The chain uses TRBV29-1 and TRBJ1-5; maybe TRBD1 (6 bases). The ends were cut back, 7 bases at V and 6 bases at J, with 16 bases in the middle. This CDR3 has 13 residues. Germline V gives CDR1 SQVTM, CDR2 ANQGSEA. CDR3 region: CSASNRVGQPQHF. The CDR3, as DNA: TGCAGCGCCTCCAACAGGGTCGGTCAGCCCCAGCATTTT.

This sequence joins TRBV6-5 and TRBJ1-2; D is unresolved. V lost 2 bases, J lost 8 bases, and 9 bases lay in between. The CDR3 extends over 12 amino acids. Germline V gene data show CDR1 as MNHEY and CDR2 as SVGAGI. As DNA, the CDR3 is TGTGCCAGCAGTTACGGAGGGTTAGGCTACACCTTC. Protein product: CASSYGGLGYTF.

The rearrangement joins TRBV18 to TRBJ1-3; 9 nucleotides align to TRBD1. V shed 3 bases, J shed 2 bases, and the junction held 11 bases outside the gene matches. Germline V gives CDR1 KGHSH, CDR2 LQKENI. The CDR3 sequence is 18 residues long. The DNA for the CDR3 is TGTGCCAGCTCACCGGTCCCGGGACAGGGCCCAACTGGAAACACCATATATTTT. The encoded protein is CASSPVPGQGPTGNTIYF.

CDR3 nucleotides: TGCAGCGGGGGACATATGAACACTGAAGCTTTCTTT. The encoded protein is CSGGHMNTEAFF. The genes are TRBV29-1 and TRBJ1-1; tentative D call: TRBD1 (6 bases). CDR1 SQVTM and CDR2 ANQGSEA come from the germline V gene. CDR3 length: 12 amino acids. V lost 7 bases to trimming and J lost 0 bases, with 9 bases between them.

The chain joins TRBV5-1 to TRBJ2-7; TRBD1 aligns across 7 bases. After removal of 2 bases from V and 2 bases from J, the junction contained 7 bases not matched to a gene. This CDR3 is built from 15 residues. Germline CDR1 is SGHRS and CDR2 is YFSETQ. The CDR3 loop is CASSLTGAVAYEQYF. CDR3 bases: TGCGCCAGCAGCTTAACAGGGGCCGTAGCCTACGAGCAGTACTTC.

The rearrangement links TRBV7-8 to TRBJ1-2; a possible D gene is TRBD1 (6 bases). V lost 5 bases, J lost 4 bases, and 14 bases lay in between. The germline V gene has CDR1 SGHVS and CDR2 FQNEAQ. This CDR3 has 14 residues. The CDR3 DNA follows: TGTGCCAGCAGCCCTGATGGACAGCCCTATGGCTACACCTTC. Amino acid sequence: CASSPDGQPYGYTF.

The chain links TRBV2 to TRBJ2-1; no firm D call. Trimming shortened V by 0 bases and J by 7 bases, and 10 bases separated the two germline ends. Germline V gives CDR1 SNHLY, CDR2 FYNNEI. CDR3 size: 14 residues. CDR3 nucleotides: TGTGCCAGCAGTGAAGCGGTCTTCGTGAATGAGCAGTTCTTC. Encoded protein: CASSEAVFVNEQFF.

The rearrangement joins TRBV5-4 to TRBJ2-1, with 7 positions matching TRBD2. The CDR3 length is 15 residues. V was clipped by 0 bases and J by 8 bases; unmatched bases: 8. Germline CDR1 reads SGHNT; CDR2 reads YYREEE (reference sequence). The CDR3 DNA reads TGTGCCAGCAGCTTGGGTGCGGGGGTGAGCGATGAGCAGTTCTTC. Encoded protein: CASSLGAGVSDEQFF.

This chain joins TRBV23-1 and TRBJ2-7; weak D call: TRBD2 (5 bases). TRBV23-1 has ORF status, its function being uncertain. The CDR3 totals 14 residues. The V and J ends lost 8 bases and 3 bases respectively, with 17 bases between them. CDR3 DNA sequence: TGCGCCAGCGGACTTACCTCGGACTGCTACGAGCAGTACTTC. Translation gives CASGLTSDCYEQYF.

The chain links TRBV7-9 to TRBJ2-5, with 7 bases matching TRBD1. The germline CDR1 and CDR2 sequences are SEHNR and FQNEAQ (reference sequence). V dropped 6 bases and J dropped 2; count of bases not matched to a gene: 6. The CDR3 totals 14 residues. The chain's CDR3 is CASRGPGQQETQYF. DNA of the CDR3: TGTGCCAGCAGGGGGCCGGGACAGCAAGAGACCCAGTACTTC.

The rearrangement uses TRBV2 and TRBJ1-3; no reliable D call. Trimming shortened V by 3 bases and J by 0 bases, and 6 bases separated the two germline ends. Germline values: CDR1 SNHLY, CDR2 FYNNEI. There are 14 residues in the CDR3. The CDR3 sequence: CASSEGDSGNTIYF. CDR3 sequence (DNA): TGTGCCAGCAGTGAGGGCGACTCTGGAAACACCATATATTTT.

This chain joins TRBV24-1 and TRBJ2-2; D is uncertain. The V and J ends lost 4 bases and 1 base respectively, with 9 bases between them. The CDR3 has 15 amino acids. Per germline, CDR1 KGHDR and CDR2 SFDVKD. In DNA form, the CDR3 reads TGTGCCACCAGTGAGGCAGGCCAGAACACCGGGGAGCTGTTTTTT. It codes for CATSEAGQNTGELFF.

This clone appeared a single time. The V and J genes are TRBV5-1 and TRBJ2-7; 8 nucleotides match TRBD2. Germline V CDR1 and CDR2: SGHRS, YFSETQ. This CDR3 is built from 13 residues. The trim removed 4 bases at V and 6 bases at J, leaving 6 bases unmatched. The CDR3 sequence: CASSVGLAGEQYF. DNA of the CDR3: TGCGCCAGCAGCGTAGGACTAGCAGGCGAGCAGTACTTC.

The CDR3 region is CASSPGGRENTEAFF. CDR3 sequence (DNA): TGTGCCAGCAGTCCCGGAGGGAGAGAGAACACTGAAGCTTTCTTT. The chain links TRBV28 to TRBJ1-1; D gene ambiguous. Germline V gene data show CDR1 as MDHEN and CDR2 as SYDVKM. V gave up 5 bases and J gave up 1 base, with 14 bases separating them. This CDR3 is 15 amino acids long.

The rearrangement joins TRBV28 to TRBJ2-7; TRBD2 matches at 7 bases. CDR3 size: 15 residues. Per the germline V gene, CDR1 is MDHEN and CDR2 is SYDVKM. Trimming took 3 bases from V and 6 from J; bases not matched to a gene: 11. The CDR3 DNA is TGTGCCAGCAGTTTCCACGGGGCGGGAGTTGGCGAGCAGTACTTC. As protein: CASSFHGAGVGEQYF.

The genes are TRBV18 and TRBJ1-2, with D unresolved. Germline V gives CDR1 KGHSH, CDR2 LQKENI. The CDR3 has 14 residues. Trimming removed 3 bases at V and 7 bases at J, with 15 bases between. CDR3 in DNA: TGTGCCAGCTCACCTACTACAAACGAGGGTGGCTACACCTTC. Translation: CASSPTTNEGGYTF. Using reference TRBV18 and TRBJ1-2 for the parts outside the CDR3, the full variable domain is NAGVMQNPRHLVRRRGQEARLRCSPMKGHSHVYWYRQLPEEGLKFMVYLQKENIIDESGMPKERFSAEFPKEGPSILRIQQVVRGDSAAYFCASSPTTNEGGYTFGSGTRLTVV.

The chain has TRBV24-1 and TRBJ2-3; TRBD2 aligns across 12 bases. Germline assignment: CDR1 KGHDR and CDR2 SFDVKD. CDR3 length equals 15 residues. Unmatched junction bases numbered 4, after V lost 5 bases and J lost 5 bases. The CDR3 sequence: CATSVASGRVDTQYF. Here the CDR3 DNA reads TGTGCCACCAGTGTGGCTAGCGGGAGGGTAGATACGCAGTATTTT.

The chain joins TRBV9 to TRBJ2-2, with D hard to call. CDR1 is SGDLS, CDR2 YYNGEE, per germline. This CDR3 comprises 15 residues. Trimming removed 3 bases at V and 4 bases at J, with 13 bases between. CDR3: CASSADPTVTGELFF. The CDR3 DNA follows: TGTGCCAGCAGCGCCGACCCTACAGTCACCGGGGAGCTGTTTTTT.

The count of this clone is one. V usage is TRBV24-1 and J usage is TRBJ2-1; TRBD2 matches 14 bases. The CDR3 sequence is 19 residues long. V was clipped by 2 bases and J by 3 bases; unmatched bases: 8. Germline CDR1 KGHDR, CDR2 SFDVKD. The CDR3 spells CATSDWGPGLAGVYNEQFF. The CDR3 DNA sequence: TGTGCCACCAGTGATTGGGGACCGGGACTAGCGGGAGTCTACAATGAGCAGTTCTTC.

The chain links TRBV7-6 to TRBJ2-1; the match to TRBD2 covers 10 bases. The germline V gene has CDR1 SGHVS and CDR2 FNYEAQ. The CDR3 has 21 residues. J gave up 4 bases and V 2 bases, and 20 bases lay outside the gene matches. CDR3 protein: CASSLTPLAGVDHQAYNEQFF. Here the CDR3 DNA reads TGTGCCAGCAGCTTAACCCCCCTAGCGGGAGTGGACCATCAGGCTTACAATGAGCAGTTCTTC. Full variable domain (missing parts from reference TRBV7-6 and TRBJ2-1): GAGVSQSPRYKVTKRGQDVALRCDPISGHVSLYWYRQALGQGPEFLTYFNYEAQQDKSGLPNDRFSAERPEGSISTLTIQRTEQRDSAMYRCASSLTPLAGVDHQAYNEQFFGPGTRLTVL.

The chain combines TRBV6-6 with TRBJ2-1; a weak D match, TRBD2 (7 bases). V was trimmed by 5 bases and J by 0 bases, leaving 17 bases between them. Germline CDR1 and CDR2: MNHNY and SVGAGI (reference sequence). This CDR3 spans 17 amino acids. For the CDR3, the DNA is TGTGCCAGCAGTCTAACGGGGGCGGGGGCCTCCTACAATGAGCAGTTCTTC. This encodes CASSLTGAGASYNEQFF.

This clone was counted once. The CDR3, as DNA: TGTGCCTGGAGTGTGGCAGGGGAAGGCTACACCTTC. This translates into CAWSVAGEGYTF. The chain links TRBV30 to TRBJ1-2; tentative D call: TRBD1 (6 bases). V lost 0 bases to trimming and J lost 8 bases, with 10 bases between them. The CDR3 has 12 residues. Per the germline V gene, CDR1 is GTSNPN and CDR2 is SVGIG (reference sequence).

The chain combines TRBV7-2 with TRBJ1-5; TRBD1 matches 9 bases. CDR3 size: 15 residues. Per germline, CDR1 SGHTA and CDR2 FQGNSA. With 6 bases clipped from V and 0 bases from J, the junction kept 3 bases outside the gene matches. CDR3 sequence: CASRDRGYSNQPQHF. CDR3 coding DNA: TGTGCCAGCAGGGACAGGGGTTATAGCAATCAGCCCCAGCATTTT.

The chain has TRBV4-1 and TRBJ2-7; 7 nucleotides line up with TRBD1. The trim removed 0 bases at V and 0 bases at J, leaving 11 bases unmatched. Germline-derived CDR1 and CDR2 are MGHRA and YSYEKL. The CDR3 has 18 amino acids. As DNA, the CDR3 is TGCGCCAGCAGCCAAGATCCCAGGGGTGCAGGGGGCTCCTACGAGCAGTACTTC. It is translated as CASSQDPRGAGGSYEQYF.

The CDR3 DNA is TGTGCCAGCAGCTCCGTGGGGGGAACCAACAATGAGCAGTTCTTC. Translated, it gives CASSSVGGTNNEQFF. The chain carries TRBV5-6 and TRBJ2-1; D possibly corresponds to TRBD2 (6 bases). CDR3 size: 15 residues. The germline CDR1 and CDR2 sequences are SGHDT and YYEEEE. Trimming shortened V by 3 bases and J by 5 bases, and 15 bases separated the two germline ends.

The genes are TRBV6-2 or TRBV6-3 and TRBJ2-1, with unresolved D. Germline loops: CDR1 MNHEY, CDR2 SVGEGT. The V end was cut by 4 bases, the J end by 3 bases, with 1 base between. There are 11 residues in the CDR3. CDR3 nucleotides: TGTGCCAGCAGTTTCTACAATGAGCAGTTCTTC. Translation gives CASSFYNEQFF.